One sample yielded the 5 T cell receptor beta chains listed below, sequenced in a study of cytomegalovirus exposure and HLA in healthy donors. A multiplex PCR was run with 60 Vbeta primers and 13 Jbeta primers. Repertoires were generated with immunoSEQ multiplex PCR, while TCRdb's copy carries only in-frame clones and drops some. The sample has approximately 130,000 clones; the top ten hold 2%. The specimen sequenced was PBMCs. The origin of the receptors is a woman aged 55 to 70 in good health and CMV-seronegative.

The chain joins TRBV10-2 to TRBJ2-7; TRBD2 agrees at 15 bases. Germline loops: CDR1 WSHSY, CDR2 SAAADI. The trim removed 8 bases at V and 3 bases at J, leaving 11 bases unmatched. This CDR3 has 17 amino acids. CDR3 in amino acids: CASAGTSGRSWSYEQYF. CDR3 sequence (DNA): TGCGCCAGCGCCGGGACTAGCGGGAGGAGTTGGAGCTACGAGCAGTACTTC.

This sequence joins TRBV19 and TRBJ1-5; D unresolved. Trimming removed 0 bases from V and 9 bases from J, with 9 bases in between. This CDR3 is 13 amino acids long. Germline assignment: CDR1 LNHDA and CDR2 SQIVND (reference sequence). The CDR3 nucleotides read TGTGCCAGTAGTATAGATCAAGGGAGGCCCCAGCATTTT. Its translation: CASSIDQGRPQHF.

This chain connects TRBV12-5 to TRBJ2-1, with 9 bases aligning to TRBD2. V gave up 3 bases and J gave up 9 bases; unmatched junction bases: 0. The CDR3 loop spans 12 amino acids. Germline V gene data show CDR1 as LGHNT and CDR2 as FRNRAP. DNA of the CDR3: TGTGCTAGTGGTTTTAGCGGGAGTGAGCAGTTCTTC. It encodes CASGFSGSEQFF.

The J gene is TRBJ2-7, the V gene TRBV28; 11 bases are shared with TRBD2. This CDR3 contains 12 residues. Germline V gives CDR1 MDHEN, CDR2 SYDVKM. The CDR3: CASSGGNYEQYF. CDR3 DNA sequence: TGTGCTTCTAGCGGGGGGAACTACGAGCAGTACTTC.

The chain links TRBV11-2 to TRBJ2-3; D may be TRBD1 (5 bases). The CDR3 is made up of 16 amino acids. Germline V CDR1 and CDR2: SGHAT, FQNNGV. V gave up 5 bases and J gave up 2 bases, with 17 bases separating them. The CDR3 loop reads CASSPRVGVHTDTQYF. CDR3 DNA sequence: TGTGCCAGCAGCCCACGTGTAGGGGTCCACACAGATACGCAGTATTTT.